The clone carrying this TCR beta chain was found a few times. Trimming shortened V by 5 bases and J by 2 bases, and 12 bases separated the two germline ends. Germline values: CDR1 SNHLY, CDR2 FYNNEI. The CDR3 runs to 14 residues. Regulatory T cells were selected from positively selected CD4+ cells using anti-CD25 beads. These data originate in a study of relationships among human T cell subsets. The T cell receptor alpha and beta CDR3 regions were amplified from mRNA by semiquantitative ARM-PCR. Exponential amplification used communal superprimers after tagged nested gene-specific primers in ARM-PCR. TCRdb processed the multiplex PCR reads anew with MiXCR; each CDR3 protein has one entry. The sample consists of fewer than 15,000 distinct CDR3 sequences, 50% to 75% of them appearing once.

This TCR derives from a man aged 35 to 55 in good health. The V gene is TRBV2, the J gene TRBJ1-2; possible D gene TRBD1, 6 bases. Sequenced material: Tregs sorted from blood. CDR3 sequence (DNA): TGTGCCAGCAGTTTGGACAGCCGGAACTATGGCTACACCTTC. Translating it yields CASSLDSRNYGYTF.